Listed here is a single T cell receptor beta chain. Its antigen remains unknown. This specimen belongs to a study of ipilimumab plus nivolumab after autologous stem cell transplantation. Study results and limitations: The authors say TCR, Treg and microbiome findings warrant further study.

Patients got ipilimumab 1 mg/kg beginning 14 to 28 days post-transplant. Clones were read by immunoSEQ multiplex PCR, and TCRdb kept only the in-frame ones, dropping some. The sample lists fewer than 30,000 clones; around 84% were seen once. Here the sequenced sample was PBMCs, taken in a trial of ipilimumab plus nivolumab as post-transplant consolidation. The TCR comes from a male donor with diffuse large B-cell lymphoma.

The CDR3: CASSLAPGQGTEAFF. CDR3 sequence (DNA): TGTGCCAGCAGCTTAGCTCCGGGACAGGGCACTGAAGCTTTCTTT. The chain links TRBV7-2 to TRBJ1-1; the match to TRBD1 covers 9 bases. This CDR3 spans 15 amino acids. Germline trimming cut 0 bases from V and 4 bases from J; bases unmatched to any gene: 3. The germline V gene has CDR1 SGHTA and CDR2 FQGNSA.